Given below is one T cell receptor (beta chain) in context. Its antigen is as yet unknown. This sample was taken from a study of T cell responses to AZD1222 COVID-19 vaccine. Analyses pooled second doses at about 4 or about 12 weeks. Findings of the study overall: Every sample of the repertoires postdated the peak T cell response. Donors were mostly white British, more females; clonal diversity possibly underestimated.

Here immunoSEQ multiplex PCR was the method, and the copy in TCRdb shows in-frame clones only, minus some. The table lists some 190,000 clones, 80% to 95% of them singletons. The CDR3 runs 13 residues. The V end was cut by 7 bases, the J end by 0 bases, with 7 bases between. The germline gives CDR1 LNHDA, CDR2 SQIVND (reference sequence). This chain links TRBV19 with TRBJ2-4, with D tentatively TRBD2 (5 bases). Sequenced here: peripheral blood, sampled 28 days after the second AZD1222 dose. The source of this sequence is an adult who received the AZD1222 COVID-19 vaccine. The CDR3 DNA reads TGTGCCAGTACCGGGGTAGCCAAAAACATTCAGTACTTC. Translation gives CASTGVAKNIQYF.